These 13 T cell receptor beta chains were sequenced from one sample in a study of blood T cells in healthy people across ages. Primed by a sample-barcoded 5' primer and a J-beta primer mix, a second PCR proceeded for 7 to 11 cycles. TCRdb re-analysed the 5' RACE reads in MiXCR, keeping a single row per CDR3 protein. The sample records about 1.8 million distinct CDR3 sequences, around half being singletons. The sample comprised blood. Receptors originate from a middle-aged woman in good health.

The rearrangement joins TRBV20-1 to TRBJ2-3; 10 bases line up with TRBD2. The CDR3 is 16 amino acids. Unmatched junction bases numbered 6, after V lost 1 base and J lost 2 bases. Germline V CDR1 and CDR2: DFQATT, SNEGSKA (reference sequence). The CDR3 sequence is CSARVKTSGHTDTQYF. The CDR3 coding sequence is TGCAGTGCTAGAGTAAAGACTAGCGGGCACACAGATACGCAGTATTTT.

This chain joins TRBV20-1 and TRBJ1-5; 7 bases are a match to TRBD1. The CDR3 runs to 16 residues. J lost 2 bases, V lost 3 bases, and 10 bases had no gene match. Germline-derived CDR1 and CDR2 are DFQATT and SNEGSKA (reference sequence). This chain's CDR3 is CSASNTLTGGNQPQHF. CDR3 coding DNA: TGCAGTGCTAGTAATACCCTAACAGGGGGCAATCAGCCCCAGCATTTT.

This clonotype has a handful of counts. The rearrangement joins TRBV6-2 or TRBV6-3 to TRBJ2-7; D may correspond to TRBD1 or TRBD2 (5 bases each). The CDR3 sequence is 13 residues long. Germline V gene sequence: CDR1 MNHEY, CDR2 SVGEGT. V was shortened by 5 bases and J by 3 bases, with 11 bases between the two germline ends. CDR3 DNA sequence: TGTGCCAGCAGTGGGGACGGAATCTACGAGCAGTACTTC. Residues: CASSGDGIYEQYF.

This clonotype was counted only a few times. The rearrangement links TRBV2 to TRBJ2-3, with D unclear. CDR3 length equals 13 residues. Trimming took 1 base from V and 2 from J, leaving 4 bases between them. Germline CDR1 is SNHLY and CDR2 is FYNNEI. The CDR3 spells CASSEGYTDTQYF. The DNA of the CDR3 is TGTGCCAGCAGTGAAGGGTACACAGATACGCAGTATTTT.

CDR3 residues: CANGGGAGSGANVLTF. DNA for the CDR3: TGTGCCAACGGCGGGGGGGCCGGCTCTGGGGCCAACGTCCTGACTTTC. The J gene is TRBJ2-6, the V gene TRBV9, with 9 bases matching TRBD2. Germline V lookup: CDR1 SGDLS, CDR2 YYNGEE. V lost 9 bases, J lost 0 bases, and 7 bases stayed unmatched. The CDR3 spans 16 residues.

The CDR3: CSFHSGGSYEQYF. The CDR3 DNA sequence: TGCAGTTTTCATAGCGGGGGGTCCTACGAGCAGTACTTC. The gene calls are TRBV20-1 and TRBJ2-7; 10 bases are shared with TRBD2. In germline, CDR1 is DFQATT, CDR2 SNEGSKA (reference sequence). The V and J ends lost 8 bases and 1 base, in that order; junction bases with no gene match: 5. The CDR3 runs to 13 residues.

The chain links TRBV9 to TRBJ2-2, with D perhaps TRBD1 or TRBD2 (5 bases each). Germline lookup yields CDR1 SGDLS and CDR2 YYNGEE. There are 16 residues in the CDR3. V lost 1 base and J 4 bases, leaving 14 bases between the germline ends. CDR3 region: CASSVSLSGTTGELFF. In nucleotides, the CDR3 is TGTGCCAGCAGCGTATCTCTTTCGGGGACCACCGGGGAGCTGTTTTTT.

V gene TRBV6-5 combines with J gene TRBJ2-1, with D possibly matching TRBD2 (5 bases). The V gene lost 6 bases and the J gene lost 8 bases, with 14 bases spanning the gap. Germline CDR1 and CDR2: MNHEY and SVGAGI. The CDR3 has 13 residues. Here the CDR3 reads CASSLNAGDEQFF. CDR3 in DNA: TGTGCCAGCAGCCTAAATGCGGGCGATGAGCAGTTCTTC.

This clonotype was seen a few times. The chain employs TRBV7-2 and TRBJ1-2; D call uncertain. The CDR3 contains 14 residues. From germline, CDR1 is SGHTA and CDR2 FQGNSA. Trimming took off 5 bases at V and 7 bases at J, with 17 bases between the two ends. The CDR3 region is CASSPGFGGFGYTF. For the CDR3, the DNA is TGTGCCAGCAGCCCGGGGTTTGGCGGGTTTGGCTACACCTTC.

This clonotype showed up just a few times. The chain couples TRBV15 to TRBJ2-1; TRBD2 matches at 8 bases. V lost 1 base, J lost 6 bases, and 8 bases stayed unmatched. The CDR3 has 16 amino acids. Looked up from germline, CDR1 is LNHNV and CDR2 is YYDKDF (reference sequence). The CDR3 protein is CATSRVPRRGANEQFF. CDR3 sequence (DNA): TGTGCCACCAGCAGAGTTCCAAGGCGGGGGGCCAATGAGCAGTTCTTC.

This clonotype was seen a single time. The chain is built from TRBV9 and TRBJ2-3, with D possibly TRBD1 on 5 matching bases. Germline V gives CDR1 SGDLS, CDR2 YYNGEE. V dropped 3 bases and J dropped 4 bases, with 9 bases sitting between them. CDR3 size: 13 residues. The CDR3 DNA reads as TGTGCCAGCAGCGGGGGCCACGCAGATACGCAGTATTTT. Amino acids: CASSGGHADTQYF.

The genes are TRBV24-1 and TRBJ2-1; D could derive from TRBD1 or TRBD2 (6 bases each). The CDR3 loop spans 16 amino acids. Germline assignment: CDR1 KGHDR and CDR2 SFDVKD. The germline V and J ends were trimmed by 3 bases and 8 bases, with 19 bases remaining between them. The CDR3 loop reads CATSDPGRQGSYEQFF. Written as DNA, the CDR3 is TGTGCCACCAGTGATCCTGGGAGGCAGGGGAGTTATGAGCAGTTCTTC.

This clonotype was detected only once. A read error may produce the germline difference seen at one junction end. The genes are TRBV12-3 or TRBV12-4 and TRBJ2-3; TRBD2 is a possible D gene (6 bases). The CDR3 is 15 amino acids. CDR3 sequence (DNA): TGTGCCAGCGAACAACGGGGGTTTCCCACAGATACGCGGTATTTT. It codes for CASEQRGFPTDTRYF.